The 16 T cell receptor beta chains reported below all come from one sample, sequenced in a study of cytomegalovirus exposure and HLA in healthy donors (dated 2017 in TCRdb). Library creation used the immunoSEQ multiplex PCR assay. A mixture of 60 forward primers for TCR Vbeta segments and 13 reverse primers for TCR Jbeta segments was used in the multiplex PCR. Drawn from immuneACCESS, this table holds only the in-frame rearrangements with V and J called that TCRdb kept. Clones are partly lost; checked studies trace under half to an unresolved V gene and leave the rest unexplained. This sample lists around 140,000 clones; around 80% were detected once. The ten largest clones take up around 4.4% of the sample. Sequences were obtained from PBMCs. Receptor source: a man aged 35-49 years in good health and CMV-seronegative.

The rearrangement joins TRBV6-6 to TRBJ1-1, with no clear D. Per the germline V gene, CDR1 is MNHNY and CDR2 is SVGAGI (reference sequence). V was shortened by 5 bases and J by 8 bases, with 9 bases between the two germline ends. The CDR3 has 11 residues. This CDR3 reads CASSNREEAFF. DNA for the CDR3: TGTGCCAGCAGTAACCGAGAAGAAGCTTTCTTT.

This chain's CDR3 is CASSRQGSTEAFF. CDR3 bases: TGCGCCAGCAGCCGACAGGGCTCCACTGAAGCTTTCTTT. The chain is built from TRBV5-1 and TRBJ1-1, with 7 bases aligning to TRBD1. There are 13 residues in the CDR3. Trimming cost V 4 bases and J 4 bases; bases outside gene matches: 4. From germline, CDR1 is SGHRS and CDR2 YFSETQ.

This clone was seen a handful of times. The chain is built from TRBV6-1 and TRBJ1-4, with D uncertain. The germline V and J ends were trimmed by 0 bases and 2 bases, with 10 bases remaining between them. The germline gives CDR1 MNHNS, CDR2 SASEGT. The CDR3 spans 16 residues. The CDR3 here is CASSEAAPRTNEKLFF. In nucleotides, the CDR3 is TGTGCCAGCAGTGAAGCAGCCCCCAGGACTAATGAAAAACTGTTTTTT.

The CDR3, as DNA: TGTGCCAGCAGTCTGAGCGGGGCCGCTAGCACAGATACGCAGTATTTT. Translating it yields CASSLSGAASTDTQYF. This chain links TRBV6-6 with TRBJ2-3, with TRBD2 matching 7 bases. V lost 5 bases and J lost 0; bases outside the gene matches: 8. Germline CDR1 is MNHNY and CDR2 is SVGAGI (reference sequence). The CDR3 totals 16 residues.

The sample holds one count of this clone. At one end, the junction sequence differs from germline, possibly due to a read error. The genes are TRBV15 and TRBJ2-5, with 8 bases aligning to TRBD1. This CDR3 comprises 15 residues. Germline CDR1 reads LNHNV; CDR2 reads YYDKDF (reference sequence). The CDR3 DNA is TGTGCCTCCAGACCGGGACAGGACATGCGAGAGACCCAGTACTTC. It encodes CASRPGQDMRETQYF.

CDR3 nucleotide sequence: TGCGCCAGCAGTGATGTAGCCCGGCCCTACAATGAGCAGTTCTTC. Translation: CASSDVARPYNEQFF. V and J are TRBV10-2 and TRBJ2-1, with unresolved D. With 3 bases removed from V and 2 bases from J, the gap between germline ends came to 11 bases. The CDR3 length is 15 residues. Germline lookup yields CDR1 WSHSY and CDR2 SAAADI.

The gene calls are TRBV5-1 and TRBJ1-1; TRBD1 agrees at 10 bases. The CDR3 is 14 amino acids. V was pared by 4 bases and J by 4 bases, with 4 bases of the junction left unmatched. Germline V gene sequence: CDR1 SGHRS, CDR2 YFSETQ. The CDR3 loop reads CASSMDRGTTEAFF. DNA of the CDR3: TGCGCCAGCAGCATGGACAGGGGGACCACTGAAGCTTTCTTT.

This clone was seen just once. The V call is TRBV7-9, the J call TRBJ2-7; 7 bases match TRBD2. Germline CDR1 reads SEHNR; CDR2 reads FQNEAQ (reference sequence). The CDR3 length is 15 residues. V gave up 7 bases and J gave up 7 bases; unmatched junction bases: 16. CDR3 DNA sequence: TGTGCCAGCACCTCTAAGGGGACTATCGCGGGAGAGCAGTACTTC. As protein: CASTSKGTIAGEQYF. Supplemented by reference TRBV7-9 and TRBJ2-7, the full variable domain reads DTGVSQNPRHKITKRGQNVTFRCDPISEHNRLYWYRQTLGQGPEFLTYFQNEAQLEKSRLLSDRFSAERPKGSFSTLEIQRTEQGDSAMYLCASTSKGTIAGEQYFGPGTRLTVT.

This clone came up once. This is likely a read error, given that the CDR3 carries no conserved phenylalanine or tryptophan at its end. Because the CDR3's place on the DNA is in doubt, the DNA is left out and the CDR3 is given as listed by TCRdb. The chain has TRBV27 and TRBJ1-1; the table's TRBD1 call for D was not verified on the DNA. Germline V lookup: CDR1 MNHEY, CDR2 SMNVEV (reference sequence). The CDR3 extends over 8 residues, inclusive of both ends. CDR3 loop: CASPDRGS.

The chain employs TRBV19 and TRBJ1-1; weak D call: TRBD1 (6 bases). This CDR3 spans 15 amino acids. Trimming removed 1 base at V and 0 bases at J, with 9 bases between. CDR1 and CDR2 (germline): LNHDA, SQIVND (reference sequence). The CDR3 DNA reads as TGTGCCAGTAGTATAGGGCAGGGGATGAACACTGAAGCTTTCTTT. Encoded protein: CASSIGQGMNTEAFF.

The V call is TRBV2, the J call TRBJ1-3; tentative D call: TRBD1 (5 bases). The germline CDR1 and CDR2 sequences are SNHLY and FYNNEI. The CDR3 contains 12 residues. Trimming took off 7 bases at V and 10 bases at J, with 14 bases between the two ends. CDR3 sequence reads: CASIRGLGTIYF. In DNA, the CDR3 is TGTGCCAGCATAAGGGGTTTGGGGACCATATATTTT.

This chain links TRBV30 with TRBJ1-5; D may be TRBD1 (5 bases). Deletions cut 0 bases from V and 0 bases from J, with 12 bases between. CDR1 GTSNPN and CDR2 SVGIG come from the germline V gene (reference sequence). This CDR3 contains 16 residues. The chain's CDR3 is CAWSVPAGFSNQPQHF. DNA of the CDR3: TGTGCCTGGAGTGTTCCGGCAGGGTTTAGCAATCAGCCCCAGCATTTT.

Only one count was recorded for this clone. The chain combines TRBV10-2 with TRBJ2-1, with D unresolved. V shed 4 bases and J shed 3 bases, with 4 bases lying between them. Germline CDR1 and CDR2: WSHSY and SAAADI. The CDR3 runs to 12 residues. The CDR3 DNA reads as TGCGCCAGCAGTGGCGTCTACAATGAGCAGTTCTTC. This encodes CASSGVYNEQFF.

CDR3 sequence reads: CASSRRGAAYEQYF. The CDR3 DNA reads TGTGCCAGCAGCCGGAGGGGAGCGGCGTACGAGCAGTACTTC. The chain uses TRBV6-5 and TRBJ2-7; a weak D match, TRBD2 (6 bases). Germline loops: CDR1 MNHEY, CDR2 SVGAGI. The ends were cut back, 6 bases at V and 4 bases at J, with 16 bases in the middle. CDR3 size: 14 residues.

The chain links TRBV7-6 to TRBJ1-1, with D unresolved. Trimming pared 6 bases from V and 3 bases from J, leaving 29 bases between. Germline CDR1 is SGHVS and CDR2 is FNYEAQ. This CDR3 is built from 19 residues. The CDR3 DNA reads TGTGCCAGCAGTCACCCCGCGGGCCCAGGAAAATACCAGGACACTGAAGCTTTCTTT. Translating it yields CASSHPAGPGKYQDTEAFF.

The rearrangement uses TRBV11-2 and TRBJ1-4, with D perhaps matching TRBD1 (5 bases). The V end was cut by 0 bases, the J end by 7 bases, with 12 bases between. This CDR3 is built from 15 residues. Germline assignment: CDR1 SGHAT and CDR2 FQNNGV. The CDR3 protein is CASSLESGLLEKLFF. The CDR3, as DNA: TGTGCCAGCAGCTTAGAGTCAGGGCTTCTTGAAAAACTGTTTTTT. The entire variable domain, with the rest obtained from reference TRBV11-2 and TRBJ1-4, is as follows: EAGVAQSPRYKIIEKRQSVAFWCNPISGHATLYWYQQILGQGPKLLIQFQNNGVVDDSQLPKDRFSAERLKGVDSTLKIQPAKLEDSAVYLCASSLESGLLEKLFFGSGTQLSVL.